These 9 T cell receptor beta chains originate from one sample sequenced in a study of early T cells in non-severe SARS-CoV-2 infection. TCRdb reanalysed the 5' RACE reads using MiXCR and keeps one entry per CDR3 protein. The sample yields 60,000 to 70,000 distinct CDR3 sequences, approximately 9% seen once. Sequenced input: whole blood. The receptors were sampled from an adult who was a healthcare worker with PCR-confirmed SARS-CoV-2 infection or an uninfected control (not recorded which).

A few counts support this clonotype. This chain connects TRBV20-1 to TRBJ2-1, with TRBD2 identical over 7 bases. V was pared by 0 bases and J by 8 bases, with 7 bases of the junction left unmatched. This CDR3 has 14 amino acids. The germline V gene encodes CDR1 DFQATT and CDR2 SNEGSKA (reference sequence). The CDR3 coding sequence is TGCAGTGCTAGAGACCAGGGAGGGAGCGATGAGCAGTTCTTC. Translation: CSARDQGGSDEQFF.

This clonotype was seen only a few times. This chain joins TRBV6-4 and TRBJ2-1; the D gene is possibly TRBD1 (6 bases). Germline CDR1 and CDR2: MRHNA and SNTAGT. The CDR3 has 14 amino acids. V was trimmed by 4 bases and J by 7 bases, leaving 14 bases between them. The CDR3: CASSGMWGQNEQFF. CDR3 sequence (DNA): TGTGCCAGCAGTGGAATGTGGGGACAAAATGAGCAGTTCTTC.

There are a few counts of this clonotype. The CDR3, as DNA: TGTGCCAGCAGCTGGCCTCTAGCGGGGGCAGTACCGGATACGCAGTATTTT. Translated: CASSWPLAGAVPDTQYF. V usage is TRBV7-9 and J usage is TRBJ2-3; 10 bases fit TRBD2. V lost 4 bases, J lost 6 bases, and 13 bases stayed unmatched. The CDR3 has 17 amino acids. Looked up from germline, CDR1 is SEHNR and CDR2 is FQNEAQ (reference sequence).

This clonotype has more than one count but fewer than ten. This chain joins TRBV28 and TRBJ2-7; the D gene could be TRBD1 or TRBD2 (5 bases each). The V and J ends lost 4 bases and 3 bases respectively, with 13 bases between them. Germline values: CDR1 MDHEN, CDR2 SYDVKM. CDR3 length: 14 residues. CDR3: CASSSPQGDYEQYF. The CDR3 DNA reads as TGTGCCAGCAGTTCCCCCCAGGGAGACTACGAGCAGTACTTC.

This clonotype was picked up many times. The genes are TRBV20-1 and TRBJ2-7; D might be TRBD2 (6 bases). The CDR3 is made up of 15 amino acids. Germline lookup yields CDR1 DFQATT and CDR2 SNEGSKA (reference sequence). The V end lost 6 bases, the J end lost 0 bases, and 18 bases lay between the germline ends. CDR3 DNA sequence: TGCAGTGCCGTTCCCCCTATCGGGAGCTCCTACGAGCAGTACTTC. This codes for CSAVPPIGSSYEQYF.

This clonotype was seen at least ten times. This chain uses TRBV27 with TRBJ1-2; no clear D gene. The CDR3 contains 14 residues. In germline, CDR1 is MNHEY, CDR2 SMNVEV (reference sequence). Trimming took 4 bases from V and 4 from J, leaving 13 bases between them. The CDR3 protein is CASSSGRGAYGYTF. The CDR3 bases are TGTGCCAGCAGTTCGGGCAGAGGAGCCTATGGCTACACCTTC.

This clonotype was detected a few times. The rearrangement links TRBV2 to TRBJ1-3; D not resolved. V dropped 4 bases and J dropped 2 bases, with 9 bases sitting between them. Germline CDR1 is SNHLY and CDR2 is FYNNEI. This CDR3 has 14 amino acids. The CDR3 protein is CASSVEAAGNTIYF. For the CDR3, the DNA is TGTGCCAGCAGTGTGGAAGCTGCTGGAAACACCATATATTTT.

The genes are TRBV6-1 and TRBJ2-7; D not certain. The CDR3 contains 15 residues. Between the trimmed V and J ends, which lost 6 bases and 2 bases, there was a span of 17 bases. Germline V gene sequence: CDR1 MNHNS, CDR2 SASEGT. The CDR3 sequence: CASRLSSGPAYEQYF. The CDR3 nucleotides read TGTGCCAGCAGACTCAGCTCCGGGCCAGCCTACGAGCAGTACTTC.

This clonotype was found many times. The chain has TRBV3-1 and TRBJ2-7; D perhaps matches TRBD1 (6 bases). The germline V gene has CDR1 LGHDT and CDR2 YNNKEL (reference sequence). The CDR3 runs to 13 residues. Trimming shortened V by 7 bases and J by 3 bases, and 13 bases separated the two germline ends. The CDR3 protein is CASTGTYIYEQYF. For the CDR3, the DNA is TGTGCCAGCACTGGGACATACATCTACGAGCAGTACTTC.